This TCR beta chain was sequenced in a study of T cell responses to AZD1222 COVID-19 vaccine. Regarding the study as a whole: Repertoire collection took place solely once the T cell response had peaked. A mostly white British donor set with more females was recruited, and clonal diversity was possibly underestimated.

J gave up 3 bases and V 6 bases, and 0 bases lay outside the gene matches. Germline assignment: CDR1 SNHLY and CDR2 FYNNEI. This CDR3 has 13 amino acids. Of note for this clone: Its target is not known.

The data were produced by immunoSEQ multiplex PCR, yet TCRdb's version contains in-frame clones alone and is incomplete. The table lists 60,000 to 70,000 clones, roughly 82% of them singletons. The TCR was taken from an adult in good health. This chain uses TRBV2 with TRBJ2-2; 8 bases map to TRBD2. The source material was peripheral blood, sampled on day 0 of AZD1222 vaccination. The CDR3 sequence: CASRREDTGELFF. The CDR3 DNA is TGTGCCAGCAGGCGGGAGGACACCGGGGAGCTGTTTTTT.